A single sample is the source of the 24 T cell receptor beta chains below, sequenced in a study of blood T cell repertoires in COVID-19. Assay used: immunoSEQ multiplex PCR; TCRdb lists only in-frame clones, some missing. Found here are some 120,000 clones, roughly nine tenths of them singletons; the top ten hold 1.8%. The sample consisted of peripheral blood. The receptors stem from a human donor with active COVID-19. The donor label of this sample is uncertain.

The CDR3 region is CASSIENTGRNEQFF. CDR3 in DNA: TGTGCCAGTAGTATAGAAAATACAGGGCGCAATGAGCAGTTCTTC. V and J are TRBV19 and TRBJ2-1; TRBD1 might be the D (6 bases). The CDR3 consists of 15 residues. Germline V gene data show CDR1 as LNHDA and CDR2 as SQIVND (reference sequence). Trimming cost V 0 bases and J 6 bases, with 12 bases left between them. The full variable domain, rest sourced from reference TRBV19 and TRBJ2-1, is DGGITQSPKYLFRKEGQNVTLSCEQNLNHDAMYWYRQDPGQGLRLIYYSQIVNDFQKGDIAEGYSVSREKKESFPLTVTSAQKNPTAFYLCASSIENTGRNEQFFGPGTRLTVL.

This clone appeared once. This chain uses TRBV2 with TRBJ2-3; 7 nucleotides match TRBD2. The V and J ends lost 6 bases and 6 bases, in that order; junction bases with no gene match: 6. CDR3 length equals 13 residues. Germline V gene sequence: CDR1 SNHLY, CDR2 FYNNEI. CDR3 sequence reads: CASRREGRDTQYF. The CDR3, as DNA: TGTGCCAGCAGGAGGGAGGGGCGTGATACGCAGTATTTT.

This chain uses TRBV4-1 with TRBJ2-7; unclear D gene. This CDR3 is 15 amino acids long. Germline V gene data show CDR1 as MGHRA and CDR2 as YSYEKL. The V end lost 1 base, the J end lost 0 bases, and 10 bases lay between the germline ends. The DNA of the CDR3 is TGCGCCAGCAGCCAAGGACTCCTGAGCTCCTACGAGCAGTACTTC. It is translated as CASSQGLLSSYEQYF.

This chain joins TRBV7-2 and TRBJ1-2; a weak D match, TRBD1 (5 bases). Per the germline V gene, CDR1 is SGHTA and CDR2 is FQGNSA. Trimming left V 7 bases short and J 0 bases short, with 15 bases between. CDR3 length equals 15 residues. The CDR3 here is CASTAWGGTNYGYTF. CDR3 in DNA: TGTGCCAGCACGGCTTGGGGGGGGACTAACTATGGCTACACCTTC.

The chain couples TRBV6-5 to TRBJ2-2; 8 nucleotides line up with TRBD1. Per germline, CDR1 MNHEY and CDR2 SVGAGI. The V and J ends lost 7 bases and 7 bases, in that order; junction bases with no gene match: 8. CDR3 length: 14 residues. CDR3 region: CASIRQGWDGELFF. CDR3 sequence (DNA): TGTGCCAGCATTAGACAGGGGTGGGACGGGGAGCTGTTTTTT.

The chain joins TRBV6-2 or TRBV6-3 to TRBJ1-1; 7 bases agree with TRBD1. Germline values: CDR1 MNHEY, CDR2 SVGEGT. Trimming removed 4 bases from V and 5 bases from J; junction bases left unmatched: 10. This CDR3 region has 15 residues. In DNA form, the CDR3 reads TGTGCCAGCAGTTCACAGGGGATCACTGTTACTGAAGCTTTCTTT. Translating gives CASSSQGITVTEAFF.

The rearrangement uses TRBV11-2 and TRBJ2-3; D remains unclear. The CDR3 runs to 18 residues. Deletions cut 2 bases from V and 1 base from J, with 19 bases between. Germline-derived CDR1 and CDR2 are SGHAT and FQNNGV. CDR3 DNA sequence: TGTGCCAGCAGCTTATTGAATCGGCCATCCGAGGGCACAGATACGCAGTATTTT. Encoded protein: CASSLLNRPSEGTDTQYF. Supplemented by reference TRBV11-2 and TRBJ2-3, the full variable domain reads EAGVAQSPRYKIIEKRQSVAFWCNPISGHATLYWYQQILGQGPKLLIQFQNNGVVDDSQLPKDRFSAERLKGVDSTLKIQPAKLEDSAVYLCASSLLNRPSEGTDTQYFGPGTRLTVL.

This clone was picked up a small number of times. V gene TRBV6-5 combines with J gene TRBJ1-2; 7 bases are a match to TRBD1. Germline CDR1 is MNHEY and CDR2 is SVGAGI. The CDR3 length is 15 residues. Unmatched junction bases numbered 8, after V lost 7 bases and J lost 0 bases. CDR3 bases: TGTGCCAGCACCGAACCCGGGACAGCTAACTATGGCTACACCTTC. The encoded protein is CASTEPGTANYGYTF.

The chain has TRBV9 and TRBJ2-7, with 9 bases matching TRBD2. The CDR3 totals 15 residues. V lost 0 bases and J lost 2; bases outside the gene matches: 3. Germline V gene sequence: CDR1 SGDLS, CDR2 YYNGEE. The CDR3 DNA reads TGTGCCAGCAGCGTAGGGGCTAGCGGGGCCTACGAGCAGTACTTC. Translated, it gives CASSVGASGAYEQYF.

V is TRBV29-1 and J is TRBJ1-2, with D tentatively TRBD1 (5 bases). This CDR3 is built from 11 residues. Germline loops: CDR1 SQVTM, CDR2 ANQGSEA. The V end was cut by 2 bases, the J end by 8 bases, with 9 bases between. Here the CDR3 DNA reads TGCAGCGTTGAATTAGGGGAAGGCTACACCTTC. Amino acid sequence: CSVELGEGYTF.

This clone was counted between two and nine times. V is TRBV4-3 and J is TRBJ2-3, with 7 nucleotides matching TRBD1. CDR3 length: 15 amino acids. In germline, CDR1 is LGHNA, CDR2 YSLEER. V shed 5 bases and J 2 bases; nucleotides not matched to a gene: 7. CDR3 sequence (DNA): TGCGCCAGCAGCTCTCGACAGGGTGACACAGATACGCAGTATTTT. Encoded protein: CASSSRQGDTDTQYF.

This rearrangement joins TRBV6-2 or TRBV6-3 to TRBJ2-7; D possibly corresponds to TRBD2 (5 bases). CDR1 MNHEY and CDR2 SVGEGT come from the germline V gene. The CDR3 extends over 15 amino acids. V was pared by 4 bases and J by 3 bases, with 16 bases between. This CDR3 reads CASSWLAGFNYEQYF. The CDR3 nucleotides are TGTGCCAGCAGTTGGTTGGCGGGTTTCAACTACGAGCAGTACTTC.

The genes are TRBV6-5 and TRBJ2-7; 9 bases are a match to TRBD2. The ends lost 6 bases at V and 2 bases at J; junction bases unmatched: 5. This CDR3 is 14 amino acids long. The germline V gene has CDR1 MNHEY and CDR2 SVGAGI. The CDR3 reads CASRWTSETYEQYF. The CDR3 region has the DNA TGTGCCAGCAGGTGGACTAGCGAGACCTACGAGCAGTACTTC.

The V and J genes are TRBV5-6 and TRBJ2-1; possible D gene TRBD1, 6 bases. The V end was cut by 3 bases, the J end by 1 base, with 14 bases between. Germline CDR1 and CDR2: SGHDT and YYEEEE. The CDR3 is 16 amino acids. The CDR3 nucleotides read TGTGCCAGCAGCTGGGGGATCAGGGGTTCCTACAATGAGCAGTTCTTC. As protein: CASSWGIRGSYNEQFF.

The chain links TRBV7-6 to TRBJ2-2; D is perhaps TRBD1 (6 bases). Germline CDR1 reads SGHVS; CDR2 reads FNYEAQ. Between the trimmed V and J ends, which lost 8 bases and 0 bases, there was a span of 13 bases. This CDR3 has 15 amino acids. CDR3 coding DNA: TGTGCCAGCGGCGCCGGGACAACGAACACCGGGGAGCTGTTTTTT. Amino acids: CASGAGTTNTGELFF.

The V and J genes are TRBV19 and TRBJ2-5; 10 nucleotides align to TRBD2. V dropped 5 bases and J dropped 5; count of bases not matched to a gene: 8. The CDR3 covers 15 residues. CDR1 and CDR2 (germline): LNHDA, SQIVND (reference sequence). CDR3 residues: CASSQSSGGLETQYF. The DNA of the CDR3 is TGTGCCAGTAGTCAGTCTAGCGGGGGTTTGGAGACCCAGTACTTC.

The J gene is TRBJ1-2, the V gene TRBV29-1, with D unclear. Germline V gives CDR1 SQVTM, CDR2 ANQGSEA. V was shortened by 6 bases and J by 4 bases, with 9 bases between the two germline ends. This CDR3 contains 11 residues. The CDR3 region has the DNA TGCAGCGTCGCCGCCGGCTATGGCTACACCTTC. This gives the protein CSVAAGYGYTF.

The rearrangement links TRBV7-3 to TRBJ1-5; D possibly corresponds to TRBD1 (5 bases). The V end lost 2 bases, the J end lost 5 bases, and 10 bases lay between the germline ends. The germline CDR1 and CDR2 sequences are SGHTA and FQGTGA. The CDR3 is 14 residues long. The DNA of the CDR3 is TGTGCCAGCAGCTTATATGGGGGGGATCAGCCCCAGCATTTT. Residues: CASSLYGGDQPQHF.

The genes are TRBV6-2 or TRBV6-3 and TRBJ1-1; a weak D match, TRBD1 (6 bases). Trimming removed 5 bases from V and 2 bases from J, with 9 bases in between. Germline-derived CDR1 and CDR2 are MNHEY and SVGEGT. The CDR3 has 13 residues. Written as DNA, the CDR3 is TGTGCCAGCAGTCAGGACAGTAACACTGAAGCTTTCTTT. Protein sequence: CASSQDSNTEAFF.

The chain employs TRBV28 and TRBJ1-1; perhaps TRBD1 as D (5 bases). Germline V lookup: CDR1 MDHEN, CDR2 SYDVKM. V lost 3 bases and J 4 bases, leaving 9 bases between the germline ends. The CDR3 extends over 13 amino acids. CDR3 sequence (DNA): TGTGCCAGCAGTTTGGTGGGGGGCACTGAAGCTTTCTTT. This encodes CASSLVGGTEAFF.

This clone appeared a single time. CDR3 sequence (DNA): TGTGCCAGCAGCCCGGGACAGGGGGCCGGGGCAGATACGCAGTATTTT. This translates into CASSPGQGAGADTQYF. The J gene is TRBJ2-3, the V gene TRBV5-4, with 12 nucleotides matching TRBD1. Looked up from germline, CDR1 is SGHNT and CDR2 is YYREEE (reference sequence). Unmatched junction bases numbered 7, after V lost 4 bases and J lost 4 bases. CDR3 length equals 16 residues.

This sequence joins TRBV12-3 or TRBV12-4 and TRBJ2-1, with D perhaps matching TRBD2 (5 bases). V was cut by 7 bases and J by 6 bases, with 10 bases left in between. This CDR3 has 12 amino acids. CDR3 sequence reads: CASKRTFNEQFF. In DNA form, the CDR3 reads TGTGCCAGCAAGCGGACTTTCAATGAGCAGTTCTTC.

Here the CDR3 DNA reads TGTGCCAGTAGCCGGGACAGGGCAGAGACCCAGTACTTC. Encoded protein: CASSRDRAETQYF. The chain links TRBV19 to TRBJ2-5; 9 nucleotides match TRBD1. Germline values: CDR1 LNHDA, CDR2 SQIVND (reference sequence). The J segment lost 4 bases and the V segment lost 6 bases, leaving 3 bases of the junction unmatched. This CDR3 has 13 amino acids.

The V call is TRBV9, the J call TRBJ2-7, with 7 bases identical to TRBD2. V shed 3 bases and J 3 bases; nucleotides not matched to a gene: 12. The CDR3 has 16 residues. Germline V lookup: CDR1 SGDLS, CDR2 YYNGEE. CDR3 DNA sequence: TGTGCCAGCAGCGCCGCAGCAGGACTAGGTCTCTACGAGCAGTACTTC. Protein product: CASSAAAGLGLYEQYF.